This entry lists 25 T cell receptor beta chains sequenced from one sample in a study of blood T cells in healthy people across ages. Then a second PCR, running about 6 to 12 cycles, was carried out with a sample-barcoded 5' primer and a J-beta primer mix. TCRdb analysed the 5' RACE reads with MiXCR anew, one entry per CDR3 protein. The data hold 750,000 to 1,000,000 distinct CDR3 sequences, with 25% to 35% observed a single time. The sample was also linked to a second study, of T cells of mothers and their children.

Sequenced input: blood. Every receptor here comes from a woman in her thirties or forties in good health.

This clonotype turned up a few times. The chain is built from TRBV6-1 and TRBJ1-1; D might be TRBD1 (5 bases). Per germline, CDR1 MNHNS and CDR2 SASEGT. Between the trimmed V and J ends, which lost 6 bases and 1 base, there was a span of 24 bases. This CDR3 spans 18 amino acids. CDR3 DNA: TGTGCCAGCAGCAGAGGGGTGCTGCTAAGTGGGGGGAACACTGAAGCTTTCTTT. Protein sequence: CASSRGVLLSGGNTEAFF.

V usage is TRBV7-6 and J usage is TRBJ2-6; 9 positions match TRBD1. Trimming took 5 bases from V and 4 from J; bases not matched to a gene: 9. CDR3 size: 17 residues. CDR1 SGHVS and CDR2 FNYEAQ come from the germline V gene. CDR3 in amino acids: CASSVQGARVGANVLTF. CDR3 DNA: TGTGCCAGCAGCGTACAGGGGGCGCGTGTAGGGGCCAACGTCCTGACTTTC.

This rearrangement joins TRBV27 to TRBJ1-4; the D is unclear. Germline CDR1 MNHEY, CDR2 SMNVEV (reference sequence). The CDR3 extends over 14 amino acids. Deletions cut 2 bases from V and 0 bases from J, with 4 bases between. CDR3 amino acids: CASSLHSTNEKLFF. CDR3 sequence (DNA): TGTGCCAGCAGTTTACACTCAACTAATGAAAAACTGTTTTTT.

This clonotype has a count of ten or more. The chain is built from TRBV12-3 or TRBV12-4 and TRBJ2-3, with 7 bases that match TRBD2. The trim removed 5 bases at V and 4 bases at J, leaving 9 bases unmatched. The CDR3 contains 15 residues. The CDR3, as DNA: TGTGCCAGCAGTGCCCGACTAGCAAGGTCAGATACGCAGTATTTT. It translates to CASSARLARSDTQYF.

The chain has TRBV20-1 and TRBJ2-6, with D possibly matching TRBD1 (5 bases). The germline V gene has CDR1 DFQATT and CDR2 SNEGSKA (reference sequence). The CDR3 spans 19 residues. Trimming took off 0 bases at V and 0 bases at J, with 18 bases between the two ends. CDR3 region: CSARDFSRQGTSGANVLTF. CDR3 DNA sequence: TGCAGTGCTAGAGACTTTAGCAGGCAGGGAACCTCTGGGGCCAACGTCCTGACTTTC.

This clonotype was observed many times. The V and J genes are TRBV4-1 and TRBJ2-7; the D gene is possibly TRBD1 (6 bases). The V end lost 0 bases, the J end lost 3 bases, and 9 bases lay between the germline ends. There are 14 residues in the CDR3. Germline CDR1 MGHRA, CDR2 YSYEKL. The CDR3 reads CASSQEAQGYEQYF. The CDR3 nucleotides read TGCGCCAGCAGCCAAGAGGCACAGGGCTACGAGCAGTACTTC.

The CDR3 DNA follows: TGTGCCAGCAGTGAAGAGGCAGGACCCCATCAGCCCCAGCATTTT. It encodes CASSEEAGPHQPQHF. The rearrangement links TRBV2 to TRBJ1-5; unclear D gene. Germline V CDR1 and CDR2: SNHLY, FYNNEI. Trimming left V 1 base short and J 5 bases short, with 12 bases between. The CDR3 is made up of 15 amino acids.

The V call is TRBV6-5, the J call TRBJ1-6, with D perhaps TRBD1 (6 bases). The CDR3 loop spans 13 amino acids. V lost 6 bases, J lost 10 bases, and 13 bases lay in between. Germline CDR1 is MNHEY and CDR2 is SVGAGI. The CDR3 protein is CASRHREGSPLHF. Written as DNA, the CDR3 is TGTGCCAGCAGACACAGGGAGGGCTCACCCCTCCACTTT.

V is TRBV6-5 and J is TRBJ2-6; 8 nucleotides agree with TRBD2. V lost 0 bases, J lost 6 bases, and 4 bases stayed unmatched. From germline, CDR1 is MNHEY and CDR2 SVGAGI. The CDR3 is 16 residues long. CDR3 coding DNA: TGTGCCAGCAGTTACTCGCGGGGGGTTACGGCCAACGTCCTGACTTTC. Translating gives CASSYSRGVTANVLTF.

To note about this clonotype: A clone one base away is much larger, so this may be a read error. The CDR3 nucleotides read TGTGCCATCAGTGATTCTGGGGGGGTCCGCTACGAGCAGTACTTC. Translated, it gives CAISDSGGVRYEQYF. The chain has TRBV10-3 and TRBJ2-7, with TRBD2 matching 7 bases. Germline loops: CDR1 ENHRY, CDR2 SYGVKD. CDR3 length: 15 residues. V shed 3 bases, J shed 3 bases, and the junction held 8 bases outside the gene matches.

This clonotype was seen a few times. This sequence joins TRBV7-2 and TRBJ2-7; the D is unclear. The CDR3 loop spans 14 amino acids. Germline values: CDR1 SGHTA, CDR2 FQGNSA. V was pared by 3 bases and J by 3 bases, with 12 bases between. DNA for the CDR3: TGTGCCAGCAGCTTTTCTTCAGTGATCTACGAGCAGTACTTC. This encodes CASSFSSVIYEQYF. The entire variable domain, with the rest obtained from reference TRBV7-2 and TRBJ2-7, is as follows: GAGVSQSPSNKVTEKGKDVELRCDPISGHTALYWYRQSLGQGLEFLIYFQGNSAPDKSGLPSDRFSAERTGGSVSTLTIQRTQQEDSAVYLCASSFSSVIYEQYFGPGTRLTVT.

The chain carries TRBV3-1 and TRBJ1-2, with 8 bases that match TRBD1. The CDR3 covers 15 residues. Germline trimming cut 3 bases from V and 8 bases from J; bases unmatched to any gene: 11. In germline, CDR1 is LGHDT, CDR2 YNNKEL (reference sequence). The CDR3 loop is CASSQYLTGVLGYTF. The CDR3 coding sequence is TGTGCCAGCAGCCAGTACTTGACAGGGGTGCTCGGCTACACCTTC.

This clonotype was seen a few times. The genes are TRBV7-9 and TRBJ2-2, with D perhaps being TRBD1 or TRBD2 (5 bases each). CDR3 length equals 19 residues. Germline V CDR1 and CDR2: SEHNR, FQNEAQ (reference sequence). V lost 0 bases, J lost 2 bases, and 19 bases lay in between. The CDR3 loop is CASSLAALSGTGNTGELFF. CDR3 bases: TGTGCCAGCAGCTTAGCTGCCCTATCTGGGACGGGAAACACCGGGGAGCTGTTTTTT. Full variable domain (outside the CDR3, taken from reference TRBV7-9 and TRBJ2-2): DTGVSQNPRHKITKRGQNVTFRCDPISEHNRLYWYRQTLGQGPEFLTYFQNEAQLEKSRLLSDRFSAERPKGSFSTLEIQRTEQGDSAMYLCASSLAALSGTGNTGELFFGEGSRLTVL.

This chain connects TRBV28 to TRBJ1-5, with D possibly TRBD1 on 5 matching bases. V gave up 3 bases and J gave up 7 bases, with 19 bases separating them. CDR3 length: 16 amino acids. CDR1 is MDHEN, CDR2 SYDVKM, per germline. CDR3 sequence: CASSLFHSGKGQPQHF. The CDR3 region has the DNA TGTGCCAGCAGTTTGTTCCACTCAGGGAAGGGCCAGCCCCAGCATTTT. Based on the CDR3 plus reference TRBV28 and TRBJ1-5, the full variable domain is DVKVTQSSRYLVKRTGEKVFLECVQDMDHENMFWYRQDPGLGLRLIYFSYDVKMKEKGDIPEGYSVSREKKERFSLILESASTNQTSMYLCASSLFHSGKGQPQHFGDGTRLSIL.

The V and J genes are TRBV19 and TRBJ2-1; 9 bases map to TRBD1. The CDR3 loop spans 14 amino acids. Losses at the gene ends were 4 bases for V and 9 bases for J; bases not matched to a gene: 7. Germline V gene lookup returns CDR1 LNHDA and CDR2 SQIVND (reference sequence). This chain's CDR3 is CASSSGQGLSEQFF. CDR3 nucleotides: TGTGCCAGTAGTAGCGGACAGGGGCTCAGTGAGCAGTTCTTC.

The gene calls are TRBV18 and TRBJ2-7; 14 bases map to TRBD2. Germline CDR1 is KGHSH and CDR2 is LQKENI. CDR3 length equals 16 residues. V lost 4 bases to trimming and J lost 6 bases; unmatched junction nucleotides: 8. The CDR3 loop reads CASSLPGLAGGVEQYF. The CDR3 coding sequence is TGTGCCAGCTCACTTCCTGGACTAGCGGGGGGTGTCGAGCAGTACTTC.

The rearrangement links TRBV18 to TRBJ1-1; tentative D call: TRBD1 (6 bases). The ends were cut back, 5 bases at V and 0 bases at J, with 13 bases in the middle. CDR1 and CDR2 (germline): KGHSH, LQKENI. The CDR3 extends over 15 amino acids. The DNA of the CDR3 is TGTGCCAGCTCATCTTGGACAGTCATGAACACTGAAGCTTTCTTT. This encodes CASSSWTVMNTEAFF.

The chain is built from TRBV20-1 and TRBJ1-1, with a possible D match to TRBD1 (6 bases). Trimming cost V 2 bases and J 5 bases, with 15 bases left between them. Germline V gene lookup returns CDR1 DFQATT and CDR2 SNEGSKA (reference sequence). This CDR3 is built from 14 residues. CDR3 sequence (DNA): TGCAGTGCTAGAAAGGGGGGGTGCGGGACTGAAGCTTTCTTT. It specifies CSARKGGCGTEAFF.

This clonotype was seen only a few times. The chain combines TRBV12-3 or TRBV12-4 with TRBJ2-1; tentatively, D is TRBD1 (6 bases). The V gene lost 6 bases and the J gene lost 8 bases, with 14 bases spanning the gap. The CDR3 consists of 13 residues. The CDR3 loop reads CASSRTGIDEQFF. The CDR3 DNA sequence: TGTGCCAGCAGCCGCACAGGGATTGATGAGCAGTTCTTC.

The sample holds many counts of this clonotype. For the CDR3, the DNA is TGTGCCAGCAGTTCCCCGGGGAGGGGAAACTATGGCTACACCTTC. The encoded protein is CASSSPGRGNYGYTF. The J gene is TRBJ1-2, the V gene TRBV27; perhaps TRBD1 as D (5 bases). The germline V gene has CDR1 MNHEY and CDR2 SMNVEV (reference sequence). V dropped 4 bases and J dropped 2 bases, with 14 bases sitting between them. The CDR3 contains 15 residues.

This clonotype was recorded a few times. The rearrangement joins TRBV5-1 to TRBJ1-1, with a possible D match to TRBD1 (5 bases). Germline V gene sequence: CDR1 SGHRS, CDR2 YFSETQ. The CDR3 has 14 amino acids. Deletions cut 2 bases from V and 0 bases from J, with 8 bases between. The CDR3 loop reads CASSFTGVNTEAFF. CDR3 DNA sequence: TGCGCCAGCAGCTTCACAGGTGTGAACACTGAAGCTTTCTTT.

This clonotype has ten or more counts. The V call is TRBV30, the J call TRBJ2-7; 9 bases line up with TRBD2. CDR1 and CDR2 (germline): GTSNPN, SVGIG (reference sequence). Unmatched junction bases numbered 3, after V lost 1 base and J lost 5 bases. The CDR3 has 13 residues. Here the CDR3 reads CAWSGGGANEQYF. The CDR3, as DNA: TGTGCCTGGAGTGGCGGGGGGGCCAACGAGCAGTACTTC.

In this sample, this clonotype turned up many times. V and J are TRBV10-3 and TRBJ1-2; D unresolved. Trimming took off 3 bases at V and 4 bases at J, with 12 bases between the two ends. Per the germline V gene, CDR1 is ENHRY and CDR2 is SYGVKD. The CDR3 spans 14 residues. The CDR3 is CAISDSAELYGYTF. In DNA, the CDR3 is TGTGCCATCAGTGACTCGGCAGAGCTCTATGGCTACACCTTC.

This clonotype has just a few counts. V and J are TRBV6-8 and TRBJ2-1, with D uncertain. Per the germline V gene, CDR1 is MNHGY and CDR2 is SAAAGT. The CDR3 covers 12 residues. The V gene lost 8 bases and the J gene lost 6 bases, with 11 bases spanning the gap. The CDR3 loop is CASVPGPNEQFF. The DNA of the CDR3 is TGTGCCAGCGTTCCAGGCCCCAATGAGCAGTTCTTC.

The chain is built from TRBV6-2 or TRBV6-3 and TRBJ1-6; TRBD1 is a possible D gene (5 bases). The CDR3 covers 16 residues. CDR1 is MNHEY, CDR2 SVGEGT, per germline. Between the trimmed V and J ends, which lost 0 bases and 9 bases, there was a span of 15 bases. This CDR3 is CASSYSGTPLGSPLHF. In DNA, the CDR3 is TGTGCCAGCAGTTACTCAGGGACCCCATTGGGTTCACCCCTCCACTTT.